A single sample is the source of the 4 T cell receptor beta chains below, sequenced in a study of blood T cell repertoires in COVID-19. Assay: immunoSEQ multiplex PCR; the TCRdb copy retains only in-frame clones and omits some. The table has 100,000 to 120,000 clones, about 80% seen once. Sample: peripheral blood. The receptors were sampled from a woman of 80 years or more with acute or convalescent COVID-19.

CDR3 DNA sequence: TGTGCCAGCAGCTCATACATAGGGACTATCTACGAGCAGTACTTC. Its protein product is CASSSYIGTIYEQYF. J is TRBJ2-7 and V is TRBV11-2, with TRBD2 matching 7 bases. V dropped 4 bases and J dropped 3; count of bases not matched to a gene: 9. This CDR3 spans 15 amino acids. Germline CDR1 SGHAT, CDR2 FQNNGV.

CDR3 sequence (DNA): TGTGCCAGCAGTTACTCTCGACTAGCGGCGGATACGCAGTATTTT. Protein product: CASSYSRLAADTQYF. V gene TRBV6-2 or TRBV6-3 combines with J gene TRBJ2-3, with TRBD2 matching over 9 bases. CDR1 is MNHEY, CDR2 SVGEGT, per germline. The trim removed 0 bases at V and 6 bases at J, leaving 4 bases unmatched. This CDR3 has 15 residues.

The gene calls are TRBV19 and TRBJ1-5, with D maybe TRBD1 (5 bases). The CDR3 runs to 15 residues. Germline values: CDR1 LNHDA, CDR2 SQIVND (reference sequence). V was trimmed by 3 bases and J by 4 bases, leaving 13 bases between them. The CDR3 DNA reads as TGTGCCAGTAGTATCCTGGGGAGGGGTAATCAGCCCCAGCATTTT. Translating it yields CASSILGRGNQPQHF.

This clone has only a few counts. The CDR3 region is CASSGSQGVYGYTF. CDR3 sequence (DNA): TGTGCCAGCAGTGGATCGCAGGGGGTCTATGGCTACACCTTC. This sequence joins TRBV2 and TRBJ1-2; the match to TRBD1 covers 7 bases. The CDR3 is 14 amino acids. CDR1 and CDR2 (germline): SNHLY, FYNNEI. V was pared by 4 bases and J by 4 bases, with 6 bases of the junction left unmatched.